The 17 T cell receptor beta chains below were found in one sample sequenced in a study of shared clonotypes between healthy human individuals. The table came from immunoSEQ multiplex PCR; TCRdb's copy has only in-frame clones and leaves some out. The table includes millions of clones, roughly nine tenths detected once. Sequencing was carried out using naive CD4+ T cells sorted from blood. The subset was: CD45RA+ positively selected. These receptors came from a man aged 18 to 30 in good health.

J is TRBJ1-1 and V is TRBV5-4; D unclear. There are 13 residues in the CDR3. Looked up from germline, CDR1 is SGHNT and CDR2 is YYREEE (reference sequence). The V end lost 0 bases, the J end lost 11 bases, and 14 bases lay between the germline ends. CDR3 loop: CASSLGSTSGAFF. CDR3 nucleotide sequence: TGTGCCAGCAGCTTGGGTTCGACAAGTGGGGCTTTCTTT. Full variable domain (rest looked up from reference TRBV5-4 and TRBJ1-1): ETGVTQSPTHLIKTRGQQVTLRCSSQSGHNTVSWYQQALGQGPQFIFQYYREEENGRGNFPPRFSGLQFPNYSSELNVNALELDDSALYLCASSLGSTSGAFFGQGTRLTVV.

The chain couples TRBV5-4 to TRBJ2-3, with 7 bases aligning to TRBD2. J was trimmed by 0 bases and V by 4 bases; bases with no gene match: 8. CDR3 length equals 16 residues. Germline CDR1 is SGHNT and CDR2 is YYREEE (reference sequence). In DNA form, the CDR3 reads TGTGCCAGCAGCCTAAGGGGAGGGCGCAGCACAGATACGCAGTATTTT. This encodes CASSLRGGRSTDTQYF.

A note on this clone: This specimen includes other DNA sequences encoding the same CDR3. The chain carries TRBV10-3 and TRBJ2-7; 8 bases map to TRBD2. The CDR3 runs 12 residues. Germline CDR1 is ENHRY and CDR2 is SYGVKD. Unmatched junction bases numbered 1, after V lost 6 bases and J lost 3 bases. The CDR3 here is CAISGTSYEQYF. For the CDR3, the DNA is TGTGCCATCAGCGGGACTAGCTACGAGCAGTACTTC.

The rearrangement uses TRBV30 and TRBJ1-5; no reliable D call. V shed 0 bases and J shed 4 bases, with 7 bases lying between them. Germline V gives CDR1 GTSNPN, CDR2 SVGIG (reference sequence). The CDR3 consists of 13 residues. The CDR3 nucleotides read TGTGCCTGGAGTGTACGATCGAATCAGCCCCAGCATTTT. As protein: CAWSVRSNQPQHF.

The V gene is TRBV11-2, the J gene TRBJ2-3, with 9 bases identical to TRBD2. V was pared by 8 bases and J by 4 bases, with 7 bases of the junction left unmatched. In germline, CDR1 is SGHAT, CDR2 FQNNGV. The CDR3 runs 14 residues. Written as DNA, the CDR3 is TGTGCCAGCGCGGTGGGCGGGAGGGCAGATACGCAGTATTTT. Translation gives CASAVGGRADTQYF. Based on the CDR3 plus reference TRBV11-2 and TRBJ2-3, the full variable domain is EAGVAQSPRYKIIEKRQSVAFWCNPISGHATLYWYQQILGQGPKLLIQFQNNGVVDDSQLPKDRFSAERLKGVDSTLKIQPAKLEDSAVYLCASAVGGRADTQYFGPGTRLTVL.

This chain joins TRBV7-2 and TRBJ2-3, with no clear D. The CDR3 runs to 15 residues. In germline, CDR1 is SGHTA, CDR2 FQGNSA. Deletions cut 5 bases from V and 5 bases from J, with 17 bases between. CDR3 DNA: TGTGCCAGCAGCCCAGACGCCCTCAAGAGAGATACGCAGTATTTT. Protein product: CASSPDALKRDTQYF.

The CDR3 DNA reads TGTGCCAGCAGTGTCGGATATGAGCAGTTCTTC. Residues: CASSVGYEQFF. J is TRBJ2-1 and V is TRBV6-1; no definite D call. The germline CDR1 and CDR2 sequences are MNHNS and SASEGT. CDR3 length: 11 amino acids. V was trimmed by 4 bases and J by 8 bases, leaving 6 bases between them.

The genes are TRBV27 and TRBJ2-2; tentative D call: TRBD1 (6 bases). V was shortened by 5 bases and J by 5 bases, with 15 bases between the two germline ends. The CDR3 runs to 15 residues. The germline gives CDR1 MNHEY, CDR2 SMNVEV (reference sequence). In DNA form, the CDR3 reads TGTGCCAGCAGTACGCGACAGGTTAAAACCGGGGAGCTGTTTTTT. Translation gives CASSTRQVKTGELFF.

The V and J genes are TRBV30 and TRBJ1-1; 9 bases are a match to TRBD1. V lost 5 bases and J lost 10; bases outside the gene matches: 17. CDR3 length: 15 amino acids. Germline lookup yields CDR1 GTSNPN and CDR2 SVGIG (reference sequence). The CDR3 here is CAWSRRGQGILRAFF. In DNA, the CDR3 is TGTGCCTGGTCCCGACGGGGACAGGGCATTTTACGAGCTTTCTTT.

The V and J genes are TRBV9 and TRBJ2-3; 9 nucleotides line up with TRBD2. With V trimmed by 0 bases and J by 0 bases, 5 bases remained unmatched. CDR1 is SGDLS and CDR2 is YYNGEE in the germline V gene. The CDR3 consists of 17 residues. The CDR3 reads CASSVGRLAASTDTQYF. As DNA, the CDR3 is TGTGCCAGCAGCGTAGGTCGACTAGCGGCTAGCACAGATACGCAGTATTTT.

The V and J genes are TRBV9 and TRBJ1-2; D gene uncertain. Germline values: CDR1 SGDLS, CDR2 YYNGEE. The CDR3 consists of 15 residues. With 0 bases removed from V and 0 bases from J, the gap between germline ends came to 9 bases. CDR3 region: CASSVAHSTNYGYTF. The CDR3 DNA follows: TGTGCCAGCAGCGTAGCGCACAGCACTAACTATGGCTACACCTTC.

The CDR3 DNA is TGCGCCAGCAGCCAAGCATCGGGCCAGATGAGCACAGATACGCAGTATTTT. Residues: CASSQASGQMSTDTQYF. V is TRBV4-1 and J is TRBJ2-3; D ambiguous. V lost 1 base to trimming and J lost 0 bases, with 14 bases between them. CDR3 length: 17 amino acids. Germline CDR1 is MGHRA and CDR2 is YSYEKL.

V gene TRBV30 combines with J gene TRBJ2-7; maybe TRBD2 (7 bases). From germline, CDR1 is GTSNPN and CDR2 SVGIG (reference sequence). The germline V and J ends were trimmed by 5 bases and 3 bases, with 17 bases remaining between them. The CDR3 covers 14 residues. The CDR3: CAWPLGGAGYEQYF. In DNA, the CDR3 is TGTGCCTGGCCTTTGGGGGGGGCTGGCTACGAGCAGTACTTC.

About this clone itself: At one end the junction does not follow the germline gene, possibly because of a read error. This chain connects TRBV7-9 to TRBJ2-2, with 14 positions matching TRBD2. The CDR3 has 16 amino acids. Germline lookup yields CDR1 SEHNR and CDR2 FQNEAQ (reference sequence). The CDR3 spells CASTLSGTSGRGELFF. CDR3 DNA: TGTGCCAGCACCTTATCCGGGACTAGCGGGAGAGGGGAGCTGTTTTTT.

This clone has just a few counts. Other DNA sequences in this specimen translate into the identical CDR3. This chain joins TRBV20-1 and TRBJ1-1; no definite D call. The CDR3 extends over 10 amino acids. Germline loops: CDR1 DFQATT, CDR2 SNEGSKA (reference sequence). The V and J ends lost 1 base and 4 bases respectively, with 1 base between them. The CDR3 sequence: CSARGTEAFF. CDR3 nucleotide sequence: TGCAGTGCTAGAGGCACTGAAGCTTTCTTT.

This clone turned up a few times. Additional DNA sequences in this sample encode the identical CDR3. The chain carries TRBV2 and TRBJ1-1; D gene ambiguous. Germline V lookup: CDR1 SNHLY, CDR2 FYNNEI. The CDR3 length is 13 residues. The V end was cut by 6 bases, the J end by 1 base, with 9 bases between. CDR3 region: CASSGRQNTEAFF. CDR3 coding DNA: TGTGCCAGCAGCGGACGGCAGAACACTGAAGCTTTCTTT.

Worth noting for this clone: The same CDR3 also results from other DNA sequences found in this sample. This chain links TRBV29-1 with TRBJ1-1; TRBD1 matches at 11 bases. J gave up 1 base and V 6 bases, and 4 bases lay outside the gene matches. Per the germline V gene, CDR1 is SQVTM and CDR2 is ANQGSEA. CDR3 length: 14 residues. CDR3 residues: CSVGQGAANTEAFF. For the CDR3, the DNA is TGCAGCGTCGGACAGGGGGCTGCGAACACTGAAGCTTTCTTT.